Below are 15 T cell receptor beta chains sequenced from a single sample in a study of read filtering for tumor transcriptome and immune sequencing. From about 0.4 ug of RNA, a library with molecular barcoded alpha/delta and beta/gamma adaptors was made. TCRdb re-derived calls from the reads in MiXCR, one entry per CDR3 protein. The table shows about 130,000 distinct CDR3 sequences, with 10% to 15% occurring only once. Sequenced: a population of CD138-negative cells sorted from bone marrow. The receptors derive from a donor at least 40 years old with multiple myeloma.

As for this clonotype: Possible read error: a much larger clone is one base away. The chain joins TRBV5-8 to TRBJ2-4; tentative D call: TRBD2 (5 bases). Looked up from germline, CDR1 is SGHTS and CDR2 is YDEGEE. This CDR3 comprises 15 residues. The CDR3 loop reads CASSLTVLAKNIRYF. In DNA, the CDR3 is TGTGCCAGCAGCTTGACAGTTCTAGCCAAAAACATTCGGTACTTC.

The rearrangement uses TRBV5-6 and TRBJ2-3, with a possible D match to TRBD1 (6 bases). V was trimmed by 3 bases and J by 4 bases, leaving 18 bases between them. CDR3 length: 16 amino acids. Germline-derived CDR1 and CDR2 are SGHDT and YYEEEE. Written as DNA, the CDR3 is TGTGCCAGCAGCTCGCTGCACAGGGCGCTTTCAGATACGCAGTATTTT. Encoded protein: CASSSLHRALSDTQYF.

This clonotype was observed at least ten times. This rearrangement joins TRBV20-1 to TRBJ1-1, with TRBD1 identical over 8 bases. The length of the CDR3 is 14 residues. CDR1 is DFQATT, CDR2 SNEGSKA, per germline (reference sequence). V trimming: 3 bases; J trimming: 3 bases; junction bases outside the gene matches: 6. The CDR3 nucleotides are TGCAGTGCTAGGCCCCAGGGGGCGTACACTGAAGCTTTCTTT. Protein sequence: CSARPQGAYTEAFF.

The V call is TRBV10-3, the J call TRBJ2-1, with 11 nucleotides matching TRBD2. V dropped 6 bases and J dropped 4; count of bases not matched to a gene: 5. Germline V gene sequence: CDR1 ENHRY, CDR2 SYGVKD. The CDR3 extends over 15 amino acids. CDR3 protein: CAISGTSGEYNEQFF. The DNA of the CDR3 is TGTGCCATCAGCGGGACTAGCGGAGAGTACAATGAGCAGTTCTTC.

This clonotype was seen a few times. V is TRBV2 and J is TRBJ2-5; the D is unclear. Germline loops: CDR1 SNHLY, CDR2 FYNNEI. Trimming cost V 4 bases and J 5 bases, with 8 bases left between them. The CDR3 is made up of 12 amino acids. The CDR3 DNA sequence: TGTGCCAGCAGTGGTATAGGGGAGACCCAGTACTTC. Translated: CASSGIGETQYF.

There are many counts of this clonotype. The chain links TRBV6-5 to TRBJ1-5, with TRBD1 matching 11 bases. The CDR3 runs to 16 residues. Germline V gene data show CDR1 as MNHEY and CDR2 as SVGAGI. After removal of 5 bases from V and 6 bases from J, the junction contained 9 bases not matched to a gene. The CDR3 is CASSDQGQGDGQPQHF. The CDR3 bases are TGTGCCAGCAGTGACCAGGGACAGGGGGACGGTCAGCCCCAGCATTTT.

This clonotype was picked up many times. The chain carries TRBV25-1 and TRBJ1-2, with D perhaps TRBD1 (6 bases). Trimming stripped 1 base from V and 1 base from J, with 13 bases between. This CDR3 contains 16 residues. Germline CDR1 MGHDK, CDR2 SYGVNS. The CDR3 DNA follows: TGTGCCAGCAGTGAATCGCCCCCGGACAGTAACTATGGCTACACCTTC. As protein: CASSESPPDSNYGYTF.

This clonotype was counted a single time. This may be a read error, as it is one base from a much larger clone. This sequence joins TRBV15 and TRBJ2-7; unclear D gene. CDR3 size: 14 residues. From germline, CDR1 is LNHNV and CDR2 YYDKDF (reference sequence). DNA of the CDR3: TGTGCCACCGGCTCGGCCCTTGCCTCCTACGAGCCGTACTTC. This codes for CATGSALASYEPYF.

This clonotype came up many times. This rearrangement joins TRBV5-5 to TRBJ2-2, with 7 bases matching TRBD2. V was clipped by 2 bases and J by 0 bases; unmatched bases: 4. CDR1 is SGHKS, CDR2 YYEKEE, per germline (reference sequence). The CDR3 contains 16 residues. The CDR3 region has the DNA TGTGCCAGCAGCTTTGACGGGGGGTCGAACACCGGGGAGCTGTTTTTT. Amino acid sequence: CASSFDGGSNTGELFF.

The chain recombines TRBV28 with TRBJ1-4, with D perhaps matching TRBD1 (5 bases). This CDR3 has 15 amino acids. Trimming took off 4 bases at V and 0 bases at J, with 9 bases between the two ends. CDR1 is MDHEN, CDR2 SYDVKM, per germline. CDR3 in amino acids: CASSSNRPTNEKLFF. CDR3 in DNA: TGTGCCAGCAGTTCCAACAGGCCAACTAATGAAAAACTGTTTTTT. Full variable domain (outside the CDR3, taken from reference TRBV28 and TRBJ1-4): DVKVTQSSRYLVKRTGEKVFLECVQDMDHENMFWYRQDPGLGLRLIYFSYDVKMKEKGDIPEGYSVSREKKERFSLILESASTNQTSMYLCASSSNRPTNEKLFFGSGTQLSVL.

Here the CDR3 reads CASSELTPHEQFF. DNA for the CDR3: TGTGCCAGCAGTGAACTCACCCCCCATGAGCAGTTCTTC. V usage is TRBV2 and J usage is TRBJ2-1, with unresolved D. The V gene's germline CDR1 is SNHLY and CDR2 FYNNEI. V was cut by 2 bases and J by 8 bases, with 10 bases left in between. This CDR3 contains 13 residues.

In regard to this clonotype: A much larger clone sits a single nucleotide away, making a read error possible. J is TRBJ1-1 and V is TRBV3-1, with D possibly matching TRBD1 (5 bases). The CDR3 is made up of 13 amino acids. Per the germline V gene, CDR1 is LGHDT and CDR2 is YNNKEL (reference sequence). The CDR3 is CVSSQTGGTRAFF. The CDR3 nucleotides are TGTGTCAGCAGCCAAACTGGGGGGACTAGGGCTTTCTTT. Combining the CDR3 with reference TRBV3-1 and TRBJ1-1 gives the whole variable domain DTAVSQTPKYLVTQMGNDKSIKCEQNLGHDTMYWYKQDSKKFLKIMFSYNNKELIINETVPNRFSPKSPDKAHLNLHINSLELGDSAVYFCVSSQTGGTRAFFGQGTRLTVV.

As to this clonotype: This may be a read error, as it is one base from a much larger clone. DNA of the CDR3: TGTGCCACTGAACAGGGGAACACCGGGGAGCTGTCTTTT. Translating gives CATEQGNTGELSF. The V call is TRBV19, the J call TRBJ2-2; 7 positions agree with TRBD1. The CDR3 loop spans 13 amino acids. Per germline, CDR1 LNHDA and CDR2 SQIVND (reference sequence).

On this clonotype: Compared with germline, one end of the junction differs, possibly owing to a read error. This chain links TRBV5-6 with TRBJ2-5; D remains unclear. The CDR3 covers 13 residues. Germline CDR1 reads SGHDT; CDR2 reads YYEEEE. CDR3 sequence reads: CARSLSAPETQCF. The DNA for the CDR3 is TGTGCCAGGAGCTTGTCGGCCCCGGAGACCCAGTGCTTC.

As regards this clonotype: A much larger clone differs by one base, so this may be a read error. V usage is TRBV3-1 and J usage is TRBJ2-5; a possible D gene is TRBD1 (6 bases). Germline lookup yields CDR1 LGHDT and CDR2 YNNKEL (reference sequence). CDR3 size: 12 residues. CDR3 DNA sequence: TGTGCCTGCAGCCAAGGGGGAGAGACCCAGTACTTC. Its protein is CACSQGGETQYF.